One TCR beta chain is described in this entry. Its antigen is unidentified. The sample is drawn from a study of cytomegalovirus exposure and HLA in healthy donors. The germline V gene has CDR1 SGDLS and CDR2 YYNGEE. Trimming removed 5 bases from V and 7 bases from J, with 7 bases in between. The CDR3 runs to 12 residues. Findings of the study overall: Within the data, a cluster of highly shared sequence variants was likely a sequencing artifact.

PCR amplification relied on 60 Vbeta primers (plus 13 Jbeta primers). Produced via immunoSEQ multiplex PCR; TCRdb's table is partial and in-frame only. This table holds some 130,000 clones, around three quarters found once. The clonotype originates from a man between 18 and 35 years old in good health and CMV-seronegative. The chain combines TRBV9 with TRBJ1-6; D is uncertain. Sequenced sample: PBMCs. In DNA, the CDR3 is TGTGCCAGCAGTTCCCAAAATTCACCCCTCCACTTT. Its protein is CASSSQNSPLHF.